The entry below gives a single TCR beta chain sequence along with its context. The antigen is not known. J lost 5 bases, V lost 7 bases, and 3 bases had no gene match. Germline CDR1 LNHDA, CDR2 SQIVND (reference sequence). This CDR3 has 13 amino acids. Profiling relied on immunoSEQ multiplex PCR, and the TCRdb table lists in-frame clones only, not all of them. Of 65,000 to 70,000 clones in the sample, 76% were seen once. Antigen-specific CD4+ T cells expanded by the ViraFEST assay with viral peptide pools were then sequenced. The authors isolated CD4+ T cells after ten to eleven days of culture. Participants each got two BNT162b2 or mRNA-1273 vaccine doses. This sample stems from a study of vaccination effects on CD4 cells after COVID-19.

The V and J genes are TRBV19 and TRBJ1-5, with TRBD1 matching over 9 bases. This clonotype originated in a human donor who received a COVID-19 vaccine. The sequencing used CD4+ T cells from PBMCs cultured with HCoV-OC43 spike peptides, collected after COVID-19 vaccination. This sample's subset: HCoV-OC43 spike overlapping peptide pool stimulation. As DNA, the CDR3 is TGTGCCAGTACTTGGACAGGGGATCAGCCCCAGCATTTT. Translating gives CASTWTGDQPQHF.